The 28 T cell receptor beta chains below all came from one sample that was sequenced in a study of cytomegalovirus exposure and HLA in healthy donors. With 60 Vbeta and 13 Jbeta primers, the PCR was carried out. Profiled with immunoSEQ multiplex PCR; TCRdb holds only in-frame clones, not every one. The repertoire holds around 250,000 clones, approximately 82% seen once, with roughly 7.4% in the top ten. The sample consisted of PBMCs. The receptors were sampled from a woman in her sixties or seventies in good health and CMV-seropositive.

This clone showed up just a few times. V gene TRBV13 combines with J gene TRBJ1-1; D call uncertain. The CDR3 runs 13 residues. The germline gives CDR1 PRHDT, CDR2 FYEKMQ (reference sequence). Trimming left V 5 bases short and J 3 bases short, with 10 bases between. CDR3 DNA: TGTGCCAGCAGCCCAGACACGGACACTGAAGCTTTCTTT. Residues: CASSPDTDTEAFF.

This clone has just one count. This same CDR3 is encoded by further DNA sequences in the sample. The chain carries TRBV30 and TRBJ2-1; 11 bases map to TRBD2. CDR3 length: 14 amino acids. The germline V gene has CDR1 GTSNPN and CDR2 SVGIG (reference sequence). J lost 9 bases, V lost 8 bases, and 12 bases had no gene match. CDR3 sequence: CAGSTSGIGLEQFF. The CDR3 coding sequence is TGTGCCGGGTCGACTAGCGGGATAGGTCTTGAGCAGTTCTTC.

This clone was found once. This chain uses TRBV5-1 with TRBJ1-4; 9 nucleotides line up with TRBD1. The CDR3 runs to 15 residues. The germline V gene has CDR1 SGHRS and CDR2 YFSETQ. The V gene end was trimmed by 4 bases and the J gene end by 5 bases; junction bases not matched to a gene: 6. In DNA, the CDR3 is TGCGCCAGCAGCGCGTCCGGGACAGGGAATGAAAAACTGTTTTTT. Translation: CASSASGTGNEKLFF.

The gene calls are TRBV29-1 and TRBJ1-4, with 8 nucleotides matching TRBD1. The V gene's germline CDR1 is SQVTM and CDR2 ANQGSEA. This CDR3 has 12 residues. The ends lost 7 bases at V and 7 bases at J; junction bases unmatched: 5. The CDR3 DNA reads as TGCAGCGGTGGACAGGGTCGTGAAAAACTGTTTTTT. It encodes CSGGQGREKLFF.

The V call is TRBV27, the J call TRBJ2-3, with 11 bases matching TRBD2. The CDR3 totals 14 residues. The germline V gene encodes CDR1 MNHEY and CDR2 SMNVEV (reference sequence). The trim removed 8 bases at V and 4 bases at J, leaving 5 bases unmatched. The DNA of the CDR3 is TGTGCCAGCCAACTAGCGGGAGTTTCAGATACGCAGTATTTT. Encoded protein: CASQLAGVSDTQYF.

V is TRBV7-9 and J is TRBJ2-5; 12 bases match TRBD2. The V and J ends lost 5 bases and 7 bases, in that order; junction bases with no gene match: 14. Germline CDR1 and CDR2: SEHNR and FQNEAQ (reference sequence). This CDR3 comprises 17 residues. The CDR3 DNA follows: TGTGCCAGCAGCGCGGGACTAGCGGGCGCCTCCCTGCCGACCCAGTACTTC. It specifies CASSAGLAGASLPTQYF.

This clone was counted at least ten times. The sample contains more than one DNA sequence encoding this CDR3. The V and J genes are TRBV27 and TRBJ1-1, with 7 bases fitting TRBD1. Germline loops: CDR1 MNHEY, CDR2 SMNVEV (reference sequence). The CDR3 sequence is 14 residues long. V lost 7 bases to trimming and J lost 2 bases; unmatched junction nucleotides: 7. The CDR3 protein is CASNRQGPNTEAFF. For the CDR3, the DNA is TGTGCCAGCAATCGACAGGGACCAAACACTGAAGCTTTCTTT.

A word on this clone: Mismatch with germline at one junction end may stem from a read error. The chain has TRBV7-9 and TRBJ1-1; the match to TRBD1 covers 9 bases. The CDR3 consists of 16 residues. From germline, CDR1 is SEHNR and CDR2 FQNEAQ (reference sequence). The CDR3 sequence is CSSSLVGTGTNTEAFF. The CDR3, as DNA: TGTTCCAGCAGCTTAGTTGGGACAGGGACGAACACTGAAGCTTTCTTT.

The J gene is TRBJ2-2, the V gene TRBV5-4, with 10 bases fitting TRBD2. The CDR3 sequence is 16 residues long. After removal of 5 bases from V and 4 bases from J, the junction contained 8 bases not matched to a gene. CDR1 SGHNT and CDR2 YYREEE come from the germline V gene (reference sequence). The CDR3 sequence: CASSSGTSELTGELFF. The CDR3 coding sequence is TGTGCCAGCAGTTCCGGGACTAGCGAACTCACCGGGGAGCTGTTTTTT.

CDR3 coding DNA: TGTGCCACCAGCAGGGGAACTAGTGTCTACGAGCAGTACTTC. Its protein is CATSRGTSVYEQYF. This chain links TRBV15 with TRBJ2-7; maybe TRBD2 (5 bases). The CDR3 extends over 14 amino acids. Trimming cost V 3 bases and J 3 bases, with 12 bases left between them. Germline lookup yields CDR1 LNHNV and CDR2 YYDKDF (reference sequence).

This clone was seen only a few times. The CDR3 DNA reads as TGTGCCAGCAGCGTAGGACAGGGGGATGGCTACACCTTC. Protein sequence: CASSVGQGDGYTF. The V call is TRBV9, the J call TRBJ1-2; 9 bases are a match to TRBD1. V was pared by 0 bases and J by 6 bases, with 0 bases of the junction left unmatched. The CDR3 is 13 residues long. Germline assignment: CDR1 SGDLS and CDR2 YYNGEE.

In its sample, this clone was seen a few times. The chain employs TRBV19 and TRBJ1-2; 7 bases are a match to TRBD1. Losses at the gene ends were 1 base for V and 1 base for J; bases not matched to a gene: 3. The CDR3 sequence is 15 residues long. Germline V CDR1 and CDR2: LNHDA, SQIVND (reference sequence). CDR3 amino acids: CASSIARDSNYGYTF. The CDR3 DNA reads as TGTGCCAGTAGTATAGCCCGGGACAGTAACTATGGCTACACCTTC.

A few counts support this clone. The V call is TRBV6-1, the J call TRBJ2-7, with D possibly TRBD2 on 6 matching bases. Trimming stripped 4 bases from V and 2 bases from J, with 12 bases between. Per germline, CDR1 MNHNS and CDR2 SASEGT. The CDR3 extends over 14 amino acids. CDR3 protein: CASSGWDSAYEQYF. DNA for the CDR3: TGTGCCAGCAGTGGGTGGGACTCCGCCTACGAGCAGTACTTC.

The CDR3 here is CASSSPSSREGHEQYF. The CDR3 DNA sequence: TGTGCCAGCAGCTCCCCCTCGTCCCGGGAAGGCCACGAGCAGTACTTC. This rearrangement joins TRBV13 to TRBJ2-7; tentative D call: TRBD2 (5 bases). CDR1 PRHDT and CDR2 FYEKMQ come from the germline V gene (reference sequence). Trimming removed 4 bases at V and 5 bases at J, with 21 bases between. This CDR3 is built from 16 residues.

The rearrangement joins TRBV5-1 to TRBJ2-7, with a possible D match to TRBD2 (7 bases). CDR1 SGHRS and CDR2 YFSETQ come from the germline V gene. V gave up 0 bases and J gave up 5 bases, with 21 bases separating them. The CDR3 runs 17 residues. In nucleotides, the CDR3 is TGCGCCAGCAGCTTGGCCGTTGGGGGGGCCCCATCGGACGAGCAGTACTTC. This gives the protein CASSLAVGGAPSDEQYF.

In this sample, this clone turned up a few times. The chain combines TRBV15 with TRBJ1-1; D remains ambiguous. The CDR3 length is 12 residues. In germline, CDR1 is LNHNV, CDR2 YYDKDF (reference sequence). The V and J ends lost 5 bases and 2 bases respectively, with 6 bases between them. CDR3 amino acids: CATSAINTEAFF. The CDR3 DNA sequence: TGTGCCACCAGCGCTATTAACACTGAAGCTTTCTTT. The whole variable domain, remainder taken from reference TRBV15 and TRBJ1-1, is DAMVIQNPRYQVTQFGKPVTLSCSQTLNHNVMYWYQQKSSQAPKLLFHYYDKDFNNEADTPDNFQSRRPNTSFCFLDIRSPGLGDTAMYLCATSAINTEAFFGQGTRLTVV.

This chain joins TRBV11-3 and TRBJ2-7; TRBD1 matches at 8 bases. CDR1 is SGHNT, CDR2 YENEEA, per germline. With 6 bases clipped from V and 10 bases from J, the junction kept 14 bases outside the gene matches. The CDR3 has 14 amino acids. The CDR3 region is CASSSTGTGGRQYF. Written as DNA, the CDR3 is TGTGCCAGCAGTTCAACCGGGACAGGAGGGCGCCAGTACTTC.

The chain combines TRBV27 with TRBJ1-2; TRBD1 is a possible D gene (5 bases). This CDR3 is built from 12 residues. Germline CDR1 is MNHEY and CDR2 is SMNVEV (reference sequence). Trimming removed 5 bases at V and 8 bases at J, with 12 bases between. In DNA form, the CDR3 reads TGTGCCAGCAGTCCGCACGGGGGGGGCTACACCTTC. As protein: CASSPHGGGYTF.

The rearrangement links TRBV25-1 to TRBJ1-5, with D maybe TRBD1 (6 bases). V was trimmed by 3 bases and J by 1 base, leaving 10 bases between them. Per the germline V gene, CDR1 is MGHDK and CDR2 is SYGVNS. This CDR3 is 15 amino acids long. For the CDR3, the DNA is TGTGCCAGCAGTGACTCCAGGGGAAGCAATCAGCCCCAGCATTTT. Translated: CASSDSRGSNQPQHF.

The chain recombines TRBV5-1 with TRBJ2-3; 11 bases match TRBD2. The CDR3 spans 14 residues. The V gene's germline CDR1 is SGHRS and CDR2 YFSETQ. Losses at the gene ends were 5 bases for V and 3 bases for J; bases not matched to a gene: 2. The CDR3: CASRTSGNTDTQYF. The CDR3 region has the DNA TGCGCCAGCAGGACTAGCGGGAATACAGATACGCAGTATTTT.

This clone was seen just once. The rearrangement joins TRBV7-2 to TRBJ1-5, with D tentatively TRBD1 (5 bases). V shed 4 bases and J shed 6 bases, with 16 bases lying between them. CDR1 and CDR2 (germline): SGHTA, FQGNSA. The CDR3 totals 15 residues. The CDR3 protein is CASSSIRDRTQPQHF. CDR3 sequence (DNA): TGTGCCAGCAGCTCGATCAGAGACAGAACTCAGCCCCAGCATTTT.

This clone was picked up a small number of times. V and J are TRBV4-1 and TRBJ2-1, with D perhaps TRBD1 (5 bases). Between the trimmed V and J ends, which lost 4 bases and 5 bases, there was a span of 6 bases. Germline-derived CDR1 and CDR2 are MGHRA and YSYEKL. This CDR3 is built from 12 residues. CDR3 DNA sequence: TGCGCCAGCAGCCCAGGGAACAATGAGCAGTTCTTC. This translates into CASSPGNNEQFF.

The chain carries TRBV12-5 and TRBJ1-1, with a tentative D call TRBD1 (5 bases). The CDR3 length is 13 residues. The V end lost 5 bases, the J end lost 4 bases, and 11 bases lay between the germline ends. Germline CDR1 and CDR2: LGHNT and FRNRAP. The chain's CDR3 is CASGLRGGTEAFF. The DNA of the CDR3 is TGTGCTAGTGGTCTTAGGGGTGGCACTGAAGCTTTCTTT.

The chain combines TRBV28 with TRBJ1-2, with no clear D. Trimming cost V 6 bases and J 0 bases, with 8 bases left between them. The CDR3 totals 13 residues. Germline CDR1 reads MDHEN; CDR2 reads SYDVKM. CDR3 in DNA: TGTGCCAGCAGCCCTCCCGCTAACTATGGCTACACCTTC. This sequence encodes CASSPPANYGYTF.

The chain recombines TRBV5-4 with TRBJ1-1, with unresolved D. This CDR3 spans 13 amino acids. Per germline, CDR1 SGHNT and CDR2 YYREEE (reference sequence). Deletions cut 0 bases from V and 1 base from J, with 4 bases between. The CDR3 loop is CASSLEPNTEAFF. The CDR3 DNA is TGTGCCAGCAGCTTGGAGCCGAACACTGAAGCTTTCTTT. Based on the CDR3 plus reference TRBV5-4 and TRBJ1-1, the full variable domain is ETGVTQSPTHLIKTRGQQVTLRCSSQSGHNTVSWYQQALGQGPQFIFQYYREEENGRGNFPPRFSGLQFPNYSSELNVNALELDDSALYLCASSLEPNTEAFFGQGTRLTVV.

Remarks on this clone: One junction end disagrees with the germline gene, perhaps due to a read error. CDR3 sequence (DNA): TGTTCCAGCAGCTTAGTGACAAGCTATGGCTACACCTTC. As protein: CSSSLVTSYGYTF. V and J are TRBV7-9 and TRBJ1-2; no clear D gene. CDR3 length: 13 amino acids. Looked up from germline, CDR1 is SEHNR and CDR2 is FQNEAQ (reference sequence). Full variable domain (remainder filled in from reference TRBV7-9 and TRBJ1-2): DTGVSQNPRHKITKRGQNVTFRCDPISEHNRLYWYRQTLGQGPEFLTYFQNEAQLEKSRLLSDRFSAERPKGSFSTLEIQRTEQGDSAMYLCSSSLVTSYGYTFGSGTRLTVV.

The chain combines TRBV11-3 with TRBJ2-7; 11 bases map to TRBD2. Germline assignment: CDR1 SGHNT and CDR2 YENEEA. J gave up 3 bases and V 1 base, and 2 bases lay outside the gene matches. The CDR3 runs to 15 residues. CDR3 nucleotide sequence: TGTGCCAGCAGCTTAGGGACTAGCGGGCTCTACGAGCAGTACTTC. It encodes CASSLGTSGLYEQYF. Complete variable domain (other parts from reference TRBV11-3 and TRBJ2-7): EAGVVQSPRYKIIEKKQPVAFWCNPISGHNTLYWYLQNLGQGPELLIRYENEEAVDDSQLPKDRFSAERLKGVDSTLKIQPAELGDSAVYLCASSLGTSGLYEQYFGPGTRLTVT.

J is TRBJ1-1 and V is TRBV18; D is ambiguous. The CDR3 is 16 residues long. Trimming left V 5 bases short and J 0 bases short, with 16 bases between. Germline lookup yields CDR1 KGHSH and CDR2 LQKENI. CDR3 loop: CASSSGRPLLNTEAFF. CDR3 sequence (DNA): TGTGCCAGCTCATCAGGCAGACCCCTCTTGAACACTGAAGCTTTCTTT.